One and the same sample provided the 18 T cell receptor beta chains below, sequenced in a study of cytotoxic CD8 clonotypes in ibrutinib-treated CLL (dated by TCRdb to 2020 to 2022). Libraries were prepared through the immunoSEQ multiplex PCR assay. TCRdb mirrors the immuneACCESS table, restricted to in-frame sequences. Some clones are absent from its copies; in checked studies, under half trace to an unresolved V gene, and the reason for the others is unknown. This sample has over 200,000 clones in its table, and over 65% of those were observed once. The top ten hold 5.5% to 7% of the sample. The sample's time point, from its label and the paper: 12 months on ibrutinib. Sequenced material: PBMCs, taken after 12 months of ibrutinib treatment. The receptor source for this set is a human donor with chronic lymphocytic leukemia.

In its sample, this clone was seen once. The genes are TRBV19 and TRBJ1-1, with 12 bases lining up with TRBD1. The CDR3 spans 17 residues. Germline V gene lookup returns CDR1 LNHDA and CDR2 SQIVND (reference sequence). The V segment lost 9 bases and the J segment 3 bases; nucleotides outside the gene matches: 14. Here the CDR3 reads CASRPGTGGRKDTEAFF. The CDR3 nucleotides read TGTGCCAGCCGACCCGGGACAGGGGGCAGAAAGGACACTGAAGCTTTCTTT.

This sequence joins TRBV27 and TRBJ1-2; D is unclear. CDR3 size: 16 residues. CDR1 and CDR2 from the germline V gene are MNHEY and SMNVEV (reference sequence). V lost 4 bases to trimming and J lost 0 bases, with 15 bases between them. The CDR3 region has the DNA TGTGCCAGCAGTTCGAACCTAGTACCCTCTAACTATGGCTACACCTTC. Translation gives CASSSNLVPSNYGYTF.

The rearrangement links TRBV28 to TRBJ2-1; TRBD1 matches at 7 bases. V was pared by 2 bases and J by 10 bases, with 11 bases of the junction left unmatched. The CDR3 has 15 residues. The V gene's germline CDR1 is MDHEN and CDR2 SYDVKM. CDR3 in amino acids: CASSLRTDRTPEQFF. In DNA, the CDR3 is TGTGCCAGCAGTTTAAGAACGGACAGGACCCCAGAGCAGTTCTTC.

The chain carries TRBV1 and TRBJ2-7; no DNA check was done on the table's D call, TRBD1. TRBV1 represents a pseudogene. This CDR3 spans 16 amino acids. This CDR3 reads CTSSHRLRGCTYEQYF. CDR3 coding DNA: TGCACCAGCAGCCACCGGTTAAGGGGCTGTACCTACGAGCAGTACTTC.

This chain connects TRBV19 to TRBJ2-7; the D is unclear. The V end lost 10 bases, the J end lost 7 bases, and 20 bases lay between the germline ends. The length of the CDR3 is 13 residues. The germline V gene has CDR1 LNHDA and CDR2 SQIVND (reference sequence). This CDR3 reads CATRGPWVWEQYF. The CDR3, as DNA: TGTGCCACCCGTGGACCCTGGGTTTGGGAGCAGTACTTC.

This clone appeared a single time. This chain links TRBV4-2 with TRBJ1-2; D unclear. V was clipped by 0 bases and J by 6 bases, with 8 bases between them. In germline, CDR1 is LGHNA, CDR2 YNFKEQ. This CDR3 has 13 amino acids. The CDR3 nucleotides read TGTGCCAGCAGCCAAGAAGGAAAAAATGGCTACACCTTC. Protein sequence: CASSQEGKNGYTF.

This chain connects TRBV19 to TRBJ1-4; D may be TRBD1 (5 bases). CDR3 size: 15 residues. V lost 5 bases and J 5 bases, leaving 15 bases between the germline ends. Germline lookup yields CDR1 LNHDA and CDR2 SQIVND (reference sequence). The CDR3 nucleotides read TGTGCCAGTAGTCCCTTTGCCCGGGGGAATGAAAAACTGTTTTTT. It codes for CASSPFARGNEKLFF.

This chain joins TRBV28 and TRBJ2-2, with 7 bases lining up with TRBD1. CDR1 is MDHEN, CDR2 SYDVKM, per germline. The CDR3 loop spans 16 amino acids. The V segment lost 2 bases and the J segment 1 base; nucleotides outside the gene matches: 4. Written as DNA, the CDR3 is TGTGCCAGCAGTTTAGTTCGGACAGGGAACACCGGGGAGCTGTTTTTT. This codes for CASSLVRTGNTGELFF.

V is TRBV9 and J is TRBJ2-7, with D unresolved. CDR1 and CDR2 from the germline V gene are SGDLS and YYNGEE. The ends were cut back, 9 bases at V and 2 bases at J, with 12 bases in the middle. This CDR3 has 12 amino acids. CDR3 nucleotides: TGTGCCACCAGGAGAGGCACCTACGAGCAGTACTTC. It is translated as CATRRGTYEQYF.

The J gene is TRBJ2-1, the V gene TRBV10-3; TRBD2 might be the D (5 bases). CDR3 length equals 14 residues. V lost 3 bases to trimming and J lost 7 bases, with 13 bases between them. Germline CDR1 reads ENHRY; CDR2 reads SYGVKD. This chain's CDR3 is CAISDRTTGNEQFF. The CDR3, as DNA: TGTGCCATCAGTGACCGTACCACGGGGAATGAGCAGTTCTTC.

V gene TRBV30 combines with J gene TRBJ1-5, with a tentative D call TRBD1 (5 bases). CDR1 is GTSNPN and CDR2 is SVGIG in the germline V gene (reference sequence). CDR3 length: 14 residues. V dropped 1 base and J dropped 9 bases, with 16 bases sitting between them. CDR3 nucleotides: TGTGCCTGGAGTGAATCGTATGCGGGACTGCCCCAGCATTTT. Its translation is CAWSESYAGLPQHF.

The gene calls are TRBV29-1 and TRBJ2-7, with a tentative D call TRBD2 (5 bases). Germline values: CDR1 SQVTM, CDR2 ANQGSEA. CDR3 size: 12 residues. CDR3 in DNA: TGCAGGGATCGCGGCGGGTCCTACGAGCAGTACTTC. Residues: CRDRGGSYEQYF.

The chain carries TRBV11-2 and TRBJ2-3; TRBD2 matches 8 bases. CDR3 length equals 14 residues. Trimming at V came to 6 bases and at J to 5 bases, leaving 7 bases not matched to a gene. In germline, CDR1 is SGHAT, CDR2 FQNNGV. DNA for the CDR3: TGTGCCAGCAGATCCAGCGGGAGTGGAGATACGCAGTATTTT. Its protein product is CASRSSGSGDTQYF. Complete variable domain (other parts from reference TRBV11-2 and TRBJ2-3): EAGVAQSPRYKIIEKRQSVAFWCNPISGHATLYWYQQILGQGPKLLIQFQNNGVVDDSQLPKDRFSAERLKGVDSTLKIQPAKLEDSAVYLCASRSSGSGDTQYFGPGTRLTVL.

This CDR3 is CSVERTANYGYTF. The DNA for the CDR3 is TGCAGCGTTGAACGGACAGCTAACTATGGCTACACCTTC. This chain connects TRBV29-1 to TRBJ1-2, with TRBD1 as a possible D gene (6 bases). CDR1 is SQVTM and CDR2 is ANQGSEA in the germline V gene. This CDR3 has 13 residues. The ends were cut back, 2 bases at V and 0 bases at J, with 7 bases in the middle.

CDR3 amino acids: CASSVLEDGGYTF. Here the CDR3 DNA reads TGTGCCAGCAGCGTCCTAGAGGACGGCGGCTACACCTTC. V is TRBV9 and J is TRBJ1-2; no definite D call. The CDR3 loop spans 13 amino acids. Trimming removed 2 bases from V and 8 bases from J, with 13 bases in between. Per the germline V gene, CDR1 is SGDLS and CDR2 is YYNGEE.

This chain connects TRBV29-1 to TRBJ2-7; possibly TRBD2 for D (5 bases). V shed 5 bases and J shed 3 bases, with 14 bases lying between them. Germline CDR1 SQVTM, CDR2 ANQGSEA. The CDR3 has 13 residues. CDR3 residues: CSVQTGSLYEQYF. DNA for the CDR3: TGCAGCGTTCAGACGGGATCCCTCTACGAGCAGTACTTC.

The chain links TRBV11-2 to TRBJ2-7; the D gene could be TRBD1 or TRBD2 (5 bases each). The CDR3 loop spans 15 amino acids. The germline V gene encodes CDR1 SGHAT and CDR2 FQNNGV. V gave up 5 bases and J gave up 4 bases, with 18 bases separating them. The chain's CDR3 is CASSHSTGTDYEQYF. The CDR3 region has the DNA TGTGCCAGCAGCCACTCGACCGGGACGGATTACGAGCAGTACTTC.

The V call is TRBV2, the J call TRBJ2-3; either TRBD1 or TRBD2 may supply D (5 bases each). The V end lost 0 bases, the J end lost 4 bases, and 26 bases lay between the germline ends. This CDR3 has 20 residues. Germline V gives CDR1 SNHLY, CDR2 FYNNEI. The CDR3 region is CASSEALRPRRARDPDTQYF. CDR3 in DNA: TGTGCCAGCAGTGAAGCGCTTCGGCCCCGTCGGGCCCGGGACCCAGATACGCAGTATTTT.